The 28 T cell receptor beta chains below were found in one sample sequenced in a study of beta chain features in type 1 diabetes. Findings and limits, study-wide: Across all four CD4+ subsets, people with type 1 diabetes showed modestly shorter TCRB CDR3s.

No antigen has been identified for these receptors. Sequencing targeted expressed TCRB transcripts, as all isolated RNA had been reverse transcribed. The protocol was immunoSEQ multiplex PCR, while the TCRdb copy is restricted to in-frame clones and leaves out a portion. The table has under 300,000 clones, approximately 10% seen once. Sequenced sample: naive CD4+ T cells from blood. The source of these receptors is a man aged 25-45 years with type 1 diabetes.

The rearrangement joins TRBV7-9 to TRBJ2-5; D may be TRBD1 or TRBD2 (5 bases each). The DNA matches TRBJ2-7 better at its end, which makes the J call doubtful. This CDR3 is built from 14 residues. Germline V gives CDR1 SEHNR, CDR2 FQNEAQ (reference sequence). In DNA, the CDR3 is TGTGCCAGCAGCTTAGGTCTCCAGGGACACGAGCAGTACTTC. Translation: CASSLGLQGHEQYF.

This clone was seen a few times. This sequence joins TRBV4-1 and TRBJ2-4; maybe TRBD2 (5 bases). The CDR3 totals 15 residues. Trimming cost V 4 bases and J 0 bases, with 10 bases left between them. Germline V gene lookup returns CDR1 MGHRA and CDR2 YSYEKL. The chain's CDR3 is CASSLRGLAKNIQYF. CDR3 bases: TGCGCCAGCAGCCTCCGGGGATTAGCCAAAAACATTCAGTACTTC.

The CDR3 loop is CASSLRVSGGANTGELFF. CDR3 in DNA: TGTGCCAGCAGCTTACGAGTTAGCGGGGGCGCGAACACCGGGGAGCTGTTTTTT. The chain links TRBV11-2 to TRBJ2-2; 9 bases line up with TRBD2. The ends lost 2 bases at V and 0 bases at J; junction bases unmatched: 7. The CDR3 contains 18 residues. CDR1 and CDR2 (germline): SGHAT, FQNNGV.

This clone was counted a few times. The chain links TRBV10-3 to TRBJ1-1; D possibly corresponds to TRBD1 (5 bases). The germline V gene has CDR1 ENHRY and CDR2 SYGVKD. The CDR3 length is 12 residues. Deletions cut 8 bases from V and 3 bases from J, with 10 bases between. The CDR3 DNA reads TGTGCCATCGGGGCGCAGGACACTGAAGCTTTCTTT. Encoded protein: CAIGAQDTEAFF.

This clone was observed a few times. The chain combines TRBV7-2 with TRBJ2-7, with a weak D call TRBD1 (6 bases). Between the trimmed V and J ends, which lost 1 base and 4 bases, there was a span of 14 bases. This CDR3 contains 15 residues. Germline V gene lookup returns CDR1 SGHTA and CDR2 FQGNSA. The CDR3 spells CASSLGPGVSYEQYF. CDR3 DNA sequence: TGTGCCAGCAGCTTAGGGCCAGGGGTTTCGTACGAGCAGTACTTC.

The chain carries TRBV9 and TRBJ1-1; D is uncertain. V lost 4 bases and J lost 0, with 10 bases in between. In germline, CDR1 is SGDLS, CDR2 YYNGEE. The CDR3 consists of 14 residues. The CDR3 here is CASSPFYLNTEAFF. In DNA form, the CDR3 reads TGTGCCAGCAGCCCCTTCTACTTGAACACTGAAGCTTTCTTT.

Only a few counts were recorded for this clone. This sequence joins TRBV19 and TRBJ1-6, with TRBD1 as a possible D gene (6 bases). V was cut by 3 bases and J by 7 bases, with 10 bases left in between. The germline V gene has CDR1 LNHDA and CDR2 SQIVND (reference sequence). CDR3 length: 14 residues. The CDR3 DNA reads as TGTGCCAGTAGTATGGTCCAGGGGAATTCACCCCTCCACTTT. This sequence encodes CASSMVQGNSPLHF. Full variable domain (missing parts from reference TRBV19 and TRBJ1-6): DGGITQSPKYLFRKEGQNVTLSCEQNLNHDAMYWYRQDPGQGLRLIYYSQIVNDFQKGDIAEGYSVSREKKESFPLTVTSAQKNPTAFYLCASSMVQGNSPLHFGNGTRLTVT.

The chain links TRBV2 to TRBJ2-1; TRBD2 matches 9 bases. The CDR3 is made up of 17 amino acids. The V gene's germline CDR1 is SNHLY and CDR2 FYNNEI. The V gene end was trimmed by 2 bases and the J gene end by 0 bases; junction bases not matched to a gene: 5. The CDR3 sequence is CASSEPSGETSYNEQFF. CDR3 bases: TGTGCCAGCAGTGAACCTAGCGGGGAAACCTCCTACAATGAGCAGTTCTTC. The entire variable domain, with the rest obtained from reference TRBV2 and TRBJ2-1, is as follows: EPEVTQTPSHQVTQMGQEVILRCVPISNHLYFYWYRQILGQKVEFLVSFYNNEISEKSEIFDDQFSVERPDGSNFTLKIRSTKLEDSAMYFCASSEPSGETSYNEQFFGPGTRLTVL.

The chain combines TRBV9 with TRBJ1-2, with D perhaps matching TRBD1 (6 bases). This CDR3 has 14 residues. Germline V CDR1 and CDR2: SGDLS, YYNGEE. Trimming shortened V by 4 bases and J by 5 bases, and 15 bases separated the two germline ends. The CDR3 loop is CASSIGTIGYGYTF. The CDR3 DNA reads as TGTGCCAGCAGCATCGGGACAATAGGTTATGGCTACACCTTC. Drawing the rest from reference TRBV9 and TRBJ1-2, the complete variable domain is DSGVTQTPKHLITATGQRVTLRCSPRSGDLSVYWYQQSLDQGLQFLIQYYNGEERAKGNILERFSAQQFPDLHSELNLSSLELGDSALYFCASSIGTIGYGYTFGSGTRLTVV.

This clone was detected a few times. The V call is TRBV5-1, the J call TRBJ1-1, with a tentative D call TRBD1 (6 bases). V dropped 3 bases and J dropped 6 bases, with 18 bases sitting between them. CDR1 SGHRS and CDR2 YFSETQ come from the germline V gene. This CDR3 contains 15 residues. CDR3 bases: TGCGCCAGCAGCTGGGGAGTGGTAGGGGGGGCTGAAGCTTTCTTT. It translates to CASSWGVVGGAEAFF.

There are a few counts of this clone. The J gene is TRBJ2-1, the V gene TRBV30, with TRBD2 identical over 11 bases. CDR1 GTSNPN and CDR2 SVGIG come from the germline V gene (reference sequence). The length of the CDR3 is 14 residues. V lost 8 bases and J lost 8; bases outside the gene matches: 11. CDR3 DNA: TGTGCCCTTTCTAGCGGGGGGCCGGTGGATGAGCAGTTCTTC. Its translation: CALSSGGPVDEQFF.

This clone has only a few counts. The chain has TRBV5-1 and TRBJ2-1; D is perhaps TRBD1 (6 bases). Germline V CDR1 and CDR2: SGHRS, YFSETQ. The CDR3 loop spans 15 amino acids. V was trimmed by 5 bases and J by 6 bases, leaving 18 bases between them. This CDR3 is CASSFDRSPPNEQFF. CDR3 coding DNA: TGCGCCAGCAGTTTCGACAGGTCCCCCCCCAATGAGCAGTTCTTC.

The rearrangement joins TRBV10-3 to TRBJ2-5, with 7 bases matching TRBD1. With 6 bases clipped from V and 0 bases from J, the junction kept 7 bases outside the gene matches. This CDR3 has 15 amino acids. Germline loops: CDR1 ENHRY, CDR2 SYGVKD. For the CDR3, the DNA is TGTGCCATCAGCGGGGACAGCGCCTACCAAGAGACCCAGTACTTC. Amino acid sequence: CAISGDSAYQETQYF.

The table lists this clone with a few counts. This chain connects TRBV9 to TRBJ1-1; D remains ambiguous. The V and J ends lost 4 bases and 7 bases respectively, with 14 bases between them. Per germline, CDR1 SGDLS and CDR2 YYNGEE. The CDR3 totals 13 residues. CDR3 amino acids: CASSPEGGVEAFF. The CDR3 nucleotides are TGTGCCAGCAGCCCCGAGGGAGGAGTTGAAGCTTTCTTT.

This clone was detected a few times. This chain uses TRBV19 with TRBJ2-7; TRBD1 matches at 9 bases. The V and J ends lost 4 bases and 5 bases, in that order; junction bases with no gene match: 6. There are 14 residues in the CDR3. Germline assignment: CDR1 LNHDA and CDR2 SQIVND (reference sequence). The CDR3 DNA reads as TGTGCCAGTAGTACCGGACAGGGGAGCGACGAGCAGTACTTC. This gives the protein CASSTGQGSDEQYF.

This clone came up a few times. This sequence joins TRBV9 and TRBJ1-3; D perhaps matches TRBD1 (5 bases). From germline, CDR1 is SGDLS and CDR2 YYNGEE. V lost 4 bases to trimming and J lost 0 bases, with 8 bases between them. This CDR3 contains 14 residues. DNA for the CDR3: TGTGCCAGCAGCCAGACAGTCTCTGGAAACACCATATATTTT. This translates into CASSQTVSGNTIYF.

This clone was seen more than once but under ten times. The rearrangement joins TRBV9 to TRBJ2-1; possible D gene TRBD2, 5 bases. Germline CDR1 is SGDLS and CDR2 is YYNGEE. The CDR3 length is 13 residues. With 1 base removed from V and 8 bases from J, the gap between germline ends came to 10 bases. CDR3 in DNA: TGTGCCAGCAGCGTAAATAGCGACCATGAGCAGTTCTTC. This sequence encodes CASSVNSDHEQFF.

This clone appeared a few times. The chain is built from TRBV4-3 and TRBJ1-2; tentative D call: TRBD1 (5 bases). The germline CDR1 and CDR2 sequences are LGHNA and YSLEER. The CDR3 contains 14 residues. V was pared by 4 bases and J by 4 bases, with 13 bases between. DNA for the CDR3: TGCGCCAGCAGCCCAAGCGCAGGGATCTATGGCTACACCTTC. It codes for CASSPSAGIYGYTF.

This clone occurred a few times. This chain uses TRBV2 with TRBJ2-5, with TRBD2 as a possible D gene (5 bases). The CDR3 consists of 12 residues. The germline CDR1 and CDR2 sequences are SNHLY and FYNNEI. Trimming took 8 bases from V and 4 from J, leaving 11 bases between them. The CDR3 DNA reads TGTGCCAGCGGGGAGAATGGAGAGACCCAGTACTTC. This gives the protein CASGENGETQYF.

The CDR3 spells CASSFLAKNIQYF. The CDR3 bases are TGTGCCAGCAGCTTCCTGGCCAAAAACATTCAGTACTTC. The J gene is TRBJ2-4, the V gene TRBV11-2; D is undetermined. V dropped 3 bases and J dropped 1 base, with 4 bases sitting between them. This CDR3 comprises 13 residues. Germline-derived CDR1 and CDR2 are SGHAT and FQNNGV.

This clone occurred a few times. The chain recombines TRBV29-1 with TRBJ2-3, with 7 bases aligning to TRBD2. The CDR3 has 14 residues. Germline lookup yields CDR1 SQVTM and CDR2 ANQGSEA. Trimming cost V 3 bases and J 6 bases; bases outside gene matches: 9. The CDR3 bases are TGCAGCGTTGAGAGGGGCGGGGGATCGGATACGCAGTATTTT. This gives the protein CSVERGGGSDTQYF.

This clone has only a few counts. V gene TRBV6-5 combines with J gene TRBJ1-6; D perhaps matches TRBD1 (6 bases). V was pared by 0 bases and J by 8 bases, with 8 bases between. This CDR3 has 14 amino acids. Germline loops: CDR1 MNHEY, CDR2 SVGAGI. The CDR3 DNA follows: TGTGCCAGCAGTTACTCCAGGGGTGATTCACCCCTCCACTTT. Its translation: CASSYSRGDSPLHF.

Here the CDR3 reads CACSREGQAGANVLTF. CDR3 sequence (DNA): TGTGCCTGCTCTCGGGAGGGGCAGGCTGGGGCCAACGTCCTGACTTTC. The J gene is TRBJ2-6, the V gene TRBV30; 8 nucleotides agree with TRBD2. Germline V gene lookup returns CDR1 GTSNPN and CDR2 SVGIG (reference sequence). The CDR3 totals 16 residues. Trimming took 6 bases from V and 2 from J; bases not matched to a gene: 9. The full variable domain, in which reference TRBV30 and TRBJ2-6 provide the parts outside the CDR3, is SQTIHQWPATLVQPVGSPLSLECTVEGTSNPNLYWYRQAAGRGLQLLFYSVGIGQISSEVPQNLSASRPQDRQFILSSKKLLLSDSGFYLCACSREGQAGANVLTFGAGSRLTVL.

This clone has more than one count but fewer than ten. The rearrangement links TRBV29-1 to TRBJ2-7, with TRBD1 matching over 10 bases. V was pared by 3 bases and J by 5 bases, with 7 bases of the junction left unmatched. Germline-derived CDR1 and CDR2 are SQVTM and ANQGSEA. The CDR3 spans 14 residues. The CDR3 coding sequence is TGCAGCGTTGAGTCCGGACAGGGGGGGGACGAGCAGTACTTC. It translates to CSVESGQGGDEQYF.

This clone was counted between two and nine times. The V call is TRBV5-1, the J call TRBJ2-7; 10 positions match TRBD1. In germline, CDR1 is SGHRS, CDR2 YFSETQ. Germline trimming cut 5 bases from V and 0 bases from J; bases unmatched to any gene: 8. The CDR3 has 16 amino acids. Written as DNA, the CDR3 is TGCGCCAGCAGTCAGGGACAGGGGATCTACTCCTACGAGCAGTACTTC. Its translation is CASSQGQGIYSYEQYF. The variable domain in full, with the rest retrieved from reference TRBV5-1 and TRBJ2-7, is KAGVTQTPRYLIKTRGQQVTLSCSPISGHRSVSWYQQTPGQGLQFLFEYFSETQRNKGNFPGRFSGRQFSNSRSEMNVSTLELGDSALYLCASSQGQGIYSYEQYFGPGTRLTVT.

J is TRBJ2-1 and V is TRBV14, with D unclear. This CDR3 has 13 amino acids. The germline V gene encodes CDR1 SGHDN and CDR2 FVKESK. Trimming took off 4 bases at V and 10 bases at J, with 14 bases between the two ends. CDR3 region: CASSPGWSGEQFF. The CDR3 bases are TGTGCCAGCAGCCCCGGATGGTCAGGCGAGCAGTTCTTC.

This chain connects TRBV4-2 to TRBJ2-2; 8 bases agree with TRBD2. With 1 base clipped from V and 6 bases from J, the junction kept 13 bases outside the gene matches. The CDR3 totals 18 residues. Germline V lookup: CDR1 LGHNA, CDR2 YNFKEQ. CDR3 sequence: CASSQVSPGGNSPGELFF. CDR3 nucleotide sequence: TGTGCCAGCAGCCAAGTTTCGCCGGGGGGGAACAGCCCCGGGGAGCTGTTTTTT.

This clone has only a few counts. This chain uses TRBV6-6 with TRBJ1-4, with 7 bases aligning to TRBD1. Per the germline V gene, CDR1 is MNHNY and CDR2 is SVGAGI (reference sequence). The CDR3 covers 14 residues. V shed 6 bases and J 7 bases; nucleotides not matched to a gene: 8. The CDR3 reads CASSLDRVAEKLFF. CDR3 sequence (DNA): TGTGCCAGCAGCCTCGACAGGGTTGCTGAAAAACTGTTTTTT.